One sample yielded the 10 T cell receptor beta chains listed below, sequenced in a study of T cell responses to AZD1222 COVID-19 vaccine. Method: immunoSEQ multiplex PCR; TCRdb's copy keeps in-frame clones and lacks some. Among under 95,000 clones, about 92% were seen once, and the ten largest hold around 2.2%. The input for sequencing was peripheral blood, taken on day 0 of AZD1222 vaccination. The receptors were sampled from an adult in good health.

This clone came up a few times. The genes are TRBV9 and TRBJ1-1; 9 bases align to TRBD1. The CDR3 loop spans 19 amino acids. V trimming: 4 bases; J trimming: 1 base; junction bases outside the gene matches: 17. Germline-derived CDR1 and CDR2 are SGDLS and YYNGEE. The DNA of the CDR3 is TGTGCCAGCAGCCCAACAACGGGACAGGGTGTCGGCGGGAACACTGAAGCTTTCTTT. It codes for CASSPTTGQGVGGNTEAFF.

The rearrangement joins TRBV9 to TRBJ1-5; D remains ambiguous. Germline assignment: CDR1 SGDLS and CDR2 YYNGEE. Trimming took off 3 bases at V and 3 bases at J, with 10 bases between the two ends. The CDR3 sequence is 14 residues long. This chain's CDR3 is CASSEDGYNQPQHF. The CDR3 DNA sequence: TGTGCCAGCAGCGAGGACGGATACAATCAGCCCCAGCATTTT.

Relative to its sample, this clone is medium-sized. The J gene is TRBJ1-4, the V gene TRBV11-2; 7 bases align to TRBD1. V dropped 5 bases and J dropped 4; count of bases not matched to a gene: 13. The CDR3 is 17 amino acids. Germline lookup yields CDR1 SGHAT and CDR2 FQNNGV. The CDR3 loop reads CASSMGYLGTDNEKLFF. CDR3 DNA: TGTGCCAGCAGCATGGGGTACCTCGGGACAGATAATGAAAAACTGTTTTTT.

J is TRBJ2-5 and V is TRBV2, with D possibly being TRBD2 (7 bases). V was clipped by 5 bases and J by 1 base, with 14 bases between them. CDR1 and CDR2 from the germline V gene are SNHLY and FYNNEI. This CDR3 is 15 amino acids long. This CDR3 reads CASSWGGPRQETQYF. The DNA for the CDR3 is TGTGCCAGCAGTTGGGGGGGCCCGCGCCAAGAGACCCAGTACTTC. Combining the CDR3 with reference TRBV2 and TRBJ2-5 gives the whole variable domain EPEVTQTPSHQVTQMGQEVILRCVPISNHLYFYWYRQILGQKVEFLVSFYNNEISEKSEIFDDQFSVERPDGSNFTLKIRSTKLEDSAMYFCASSWGGPRQETQYFGPGTRLLVL.

The chain uses TRBV19 and TRBJ1-3; possible D gene TRBD1, 6 bases. CDR3 length: 14 amino acids. The ends were cut back, 6 bases at V and 0 bases at J, with 9 bases in the middle. Germline loops: CDR1 LNHDA, CDR2 SQIVND (reference sequence). The CDR3 here is CASRGHGSGNTIYF. CDR3 DNA: TGTGCCAGTAGGGGACACGGCTCTGGAAACACCATATATTTT.

The chain combines TRBV5-6 with TRBJ2-2; 8 bases fit TRBD2. The length of the CDR3 is 15 residues. With 4 bases clipped from V and 0 bases from J, the junction kept 2 bases outside the gene matches. CDR1 is SGHDT, CDR2 YYEEEE, per germline. The CDR3 reads CASSTGGANTGELFF. The CDR3 DNA sequence: TGTGCCAGCAGCACCGGGGGGGCGAACACCGGGGAGCTGTTTTTT.

This clone was observed a single time. The J gene is TRBJ2-7, the V gene TRBV19, with D unclear. V shed 4 bases and J shed 0 bases, with 7 bases lying between them. The CDR3 length is 13 residues. CDR1 and CDR2 (germline): LNHDA, SQIVND (reference sequence). CDR3 protein: CASSRVASYEQYF. For the CDR3, the DNA is TGTGCCAGTAGTAGGGTAGCCTCCTACGAGCAGTACTTC.

The chain is built from TRBV14 and TRBJ1-1, with D uncertain. Germline CDR1 reads SGHDN; CDR2 reads FVKESK. Deletions cut 6 bases from V and 1 base from J, with 9 bases between. The CDR3 is 13 residues long. The CDR3, as DNA: TGTGCCAGCAGATTCGACAAGAACACTGAAGCTTTCTTT. Its translation: CASRFDKNTEAFF.

The CDR3 loop reads CASSLGAERQPQHF. CDR3 in DNA: TGTGCCAGCAGTTTGGGGGCGGAAAGACAGCCCCAGCATTTT. The rearrangement links TRBV27 to TRBJ1-5; D is perhaps TRBD1 (6 bases). The germline V gene encodes CDR1 MNHEY and CDR2 SMNVEV (reference sequence). There are 14 residues in the CDR3. V was cut by 3 bases and J by 7 bases, with 13 bases left in between.

V gene TRBV6-5 combines with J gene TRBJ1-1; TRBD1 aligns across 7 bases. The CDR3 extends over 13 amino acids. Per the germline V gene, CDR1 is MNHEY and CDR2 is SVGAGI. J gave up 1 base and V 6 bases, and 2 bases lay outside the gene matches. In DNA form, the CDR3 reads TGTGCCAGCAGAACAGGGGCGAACACTGAAGCTTTCTTT. Its translation: CASRTGANTEAFF.